Listed below are T cell receptor beta chains from one sample, sequenced in a study of vaccination effects on CD4 cells after COVID-19. For these receptors, no antigen is known. Profiling relied on immunoSEQ multiplex PCR, and the TCRdb table lists in-frame clones only, not all of them. The sample has under 40,000 clones, about 65% seen once. The sequenced sample was CD4+ T cells from PBMCs cultured without peptide, obtained before COVID-19 vaccination. Every receptor here comes from a human donor who received a COVID-19 vaccine. Both conserved end residues are part of each CDR3. A D gene is named only where the DNA matches it firmly. Not all rows give a size; the values are once, few, many and, for expanded clones, a class.

clone_size	cdr3_length	v_call	j_call	d_call	cdr3_aa	cdr3_nt
-	14	TRBV2	TRBJ2-3	TRBD1	CASSPGQLTDTQYF	TGTGCCAGTTCCCCGGGACAGCTCACAGATACGCAGTATTTT
-	14	TRBV2	TRBJ2-4	-	CATSGDLAKNIQYF	TGTGCCACCTCAGGGGATTTGGCCAAAAACATTCAGTACTTC
-	14	TRBV6-6	TRBJ2-5	-	CASSYRRGQETQYF	TGTGCCAGCAGTTACCGCAGGGGTCAAGAGACCCAGTACTTC
-	12	TRBV7-9	TRBJ1-1	-	CASSLGETEAFF	TGTGCCAGCAGCCTAGGAGAAACTGAAGCTTTCTTT
once	16	TRBV10-2	TRBJ2-3	TRBD1	CASRPSTGVGTDTQYF	TGCGCCAGCAGACCCTCTACAGGGGTAGGAACAGATACGCAGTATTTT
-	11	TRBV29-1	TRBJ2-3	-	CSVEVFSTQYF	TGCAGCGTTGAAGTCTTTTCTACGCAGTATTTT
-	16	TRBV10-3	TRBJ2-5	TRBD1	CAISELGQEYQETQYF	TGTGCCATCAGTGAGTTGGGACAGGAATACCAAGAGACCCAGTACTTC
-	15	TRBV5-4	TRBJ1-2	-	CASSLASQGYGGYTF	TGTGCCAGCAGCTTGGCCAGCCAGGGGTATGGTGGCTACACCTTC
once	13	TRBV30	TRBJ1-2	TRBD1	CAWSIQGAYGYTF	TGTGCCTGGAGTATACAGGGGGCCTATGGCTACACCTTC
-	16	TRBV7-8	TRBJ2-5	-	CASSLAYRNQQETQYF	TGTGCCAGCAGCTTAGCGTACCGAAACCAGCAAGAGACCCAGTACTTC
-	13	TRBV10-3	TRBJ2-7	-	CAISPRNSNEQYF	TGTGCCATCAGTCCCAGAAATTCCAACGAGCAGTACTTC
-	15	TRBV6-5	TRBJ1-2	TRBD1	CASRVQGVANYGYTF	TGTGCCAGCAGAGTACAGGGGGTGGCTAACTATGGCTACACCTTC
few	15	TRBV6-4	TRBJ2-3	TRBD2	CASSVEAGGTDTQYF	TGTGCCAGCAGTGTCGAAGCGGGGGGCACAGATACGCAGTATTTT
few	12	TRBV2	TRBJ2-2	-	CASSELSGELFF	TGTGCCAGCAGTGAACTATCCGGGGAGCTGTTTTTT
-	14	TRBV25-1	TRBJ2-5	-	CASVGRTDQETQYF	TGTGCCAGCGTAGGAAGGACGGACCAAGAGACCCAGTACTTC
-	15	TRBV5-8	TRBJ2-5	TRBD1	CASSLGGQGVETQYF	TGTGCCAGCAGCTTGGGGGGACAGGGGGTCGAGACCCAGTACTTC
once	14	TRBV19	TRBJ1-4	-	CASNGGTANEKLFF	TGTGCCAGTAATGGGGGGACCGCTAATGAAAAACTGTTTTTT
once	13	TRBV7-2	TRBJ1-1	-	CASSPWRNTEAFF	TGTGCCAGCAGCCCTTGGCGGAACACTGAAGCTTTCTTT
-	15	TRBV5-1	TRBJ2-1	TRBD1	CASSLRLDRGNEQFF	TGCGCCAGCAGCTTGAGACTAGACAGGGGCAATGAGCAGTTCTTC
few	13	TRBV10-1	TRBJ2-2	TRBD2	CASSGLVAGELFF	TGCGCCAGCAGCGGACTAGTCGCCGGGGAGCTGTTTTTT
few	13	TRBV10-1	TRBJ1-2	-	CASSDSDGYGYTF	TGCGCCAGCAGTGATTCGGACGGCTATGGCTACACCTTC
-	16	TRBV4-2	TRBJ2-7	-	CASSQRFSSASYEQYF	TGTGCCAGCAGCCAACGGTTTTCTAGCGCCTCCTACGAGCAGTACTTC
few	15	TRBV6-1	TRBJ1-2	TRBD1	CASSEGTAINYGYTF	TGTGCCAGCAGTGAGGGGACAGCTATTAACTATGGCTACACCTTC
-	16	TRBV27	TRBJ2-1	-	CASSPLPGASYNEQFF	TGTGCCAGCAGTCCTCTTCCGGGGGCAAGCTACAATGAGCAGTTCTTC
-	15	TRBV9	TRBJ1-1	TRBD1	CASSIGTVAIGEAFF	TGTGCCAGCAGCATAGGGACAGTGGCGATCGGTGAAGCTTTCTTT
-	14	TRBV29-1	TRBJ2-3	TRBD2	CSVGAGPSTDTQYF	TGCAGCGTTGGAGCGGGGCCTTCCACAGATACGCAGTATTTT
-	12	TRBV12-3/TRBV12-4	TRBJ1-5	-	CASSSGYQPQHF	TGTGCCAGCAGTTCAGGGTATCAGCCCCAGCATTTT
few	15	TRBV4-1	TRBJ2-3	TRBD2	CASSLIAGGPDTQYF	TGCGCCAGCAGCCTTATAGCGGGAGGGCCAGATACGCAGTATTTT
few	12	TRBV18	TRBJ1-3	-	CASEKTENTIYF	TGTGCCAGCGAGAAAACAGAAAACACCATATATTTT
-	14	TRBV5-1	TRBJ2-1	-	CASSLGQNYNEQFF	TGCGCCAGCAGCTTGGGCCAAAACTACAATGAGCAGTTCTTC
-	14	TRBV18	TRBJ2-7	-	CASSPPEGAYEQYF	TGTGCCAGCTCACCACCGGAGGGGGCCTACGAGCAGTACTTC
-	16	TRBV5-1	TRBJ2-7	-	CASRQRLETLSYEQYF	TGCGCCAGCAGGCAACGACTGGAAACCCTCTCCTACGAGCAGTACTTC
once	15	TRBV6-1	TRBJ2-5	TRBD2	CASSEAGGGPETQYF	TGTGCCAGCAGTGAAGCGGGCGGGGGGCCAGAGACCCAGTACTTC
-	15	TRBV27	TRBJ2-3	TRBD2	CASRRLAGGADTQYF	TGTGCCAGCAGACGACTAGCGGGAGGGGCAGATACGCAGTATTTT
-	15	TRBV2	TRBJ2-3	-	CASSAGLPITDTQYF	TGTGCCAGCAGCGCGGGACTCCCGATAACAGATACGCAGTATTTT
-	15	TRBV3-1/TRBV3-2	TRBJ2-5	-	CASSPYRQIMETQYF	TGTGCCAGCAGCCCCTACCGACAAATTATGGAGACCCAGTACTTC
once	17	TRBV9	TRBJ2-7	TRBD2	CASSASGLADQSYEQYF	TGTGCCAGCAGCGCATCGGGACTAGCGGACCAATCCTACGAGCAGTACTTC
once	12	TRBV12-3/TRBV12-4	TRBJ2-7	-	CASKGLSYEQYF	TGTGCCAGCAAAGGACTGAGCTACGAGCAGTACTTC
-	17	TRBV3-1/TRBV3-2	TRBJ2-7	-	CASSQDHPTTGNYEQYF	TGTGCCAGCAGCCAAGATCATCCGACTACAGGAAACTACGAGCAGTACTTC
-	12	TRBV28	TRBJ1-5	-	CASRFENQPQHF	TGTGCCAGCAGGTTTGAAAATCAGCCCCAGCATTTT
-	14	TRBV6-5	TRBJ1-2	-	CASSPRRANYGYTF	TGTGCCAGCAGTCCGCGCCGCGCTAACTATGGCTACACCTTC
-	11	TRBV7-6	TRBJ2-1	-	CASSKSNEQFF	TGTGCCAGCAGCAAGAGCAATGAGCAGTTCTTC
-	15	TRBV27	TRBJ2-1	TRBD1	CASRAGTGWPHEQFF	TGTGCCAGCAGGGCCGGGACAGGGTGGCCCCATGAGCAGTTCTTC
-	14	TRBV6-5	TRBJ2-7	-	CASNLALRAYEQYF	TGTGCCAGCAACTTGGCTTTGCGAGCCTACGAGCAGTACTTC
-	11	TRBV18	TRBJ1-1	-	CASSPGTEAFF	TGTGCCAGCTCACCAGGGACTGAAGCTTTCTTT
-	16	TRBV4-2	TRBJ2-1	-	CASSPVGEADYNEQFF	TGTGCCAGCAGCCCAGTGGGGGAGGCTGATTACAATGAGCAGTTCTTC
-	15	TRBV5-5	TRBJ1-5	TRBD1	CASSWGTGINQPQHF	TGTGCCAGCAGCTGGGGGACAGGGATCAATCAGCCCCAGCATTTT
-	16	TRBV3-1/TRBV3-2	TRBJ2-1	TRBD2	CASSHVSGSSYNEQFF	TGTGCCAGCAGCCACGTAAGCGGGAGCTCCTACAATGAGCAGTTCTTC
-	13	TRBV6-5	TRBJ1-1	-	CASPATANTEAFF	TGTGCCAGCCCGGCGACAGCGAACACTGAAGCTTTCTTT
-	14	TRBV18	TRBJ2-7	-	CASSPAGSSYEQYF	TGTGCCAGCTCACCAGCGGGTAGCTCCTACGAGCAGTACTTC